One sample yielded the 17 T cell receptor beta chains listed below, sequenced in a study of somatic mutations in cytotoxic T cells in rheumatoid arthritis. TCRdb keeps only in-frame clones here, not all; method: immunoSEQ multiplex PCR. This sample yields about 19,000 clones, of which 80% to 90% are seen a single time; roughly 15% belongs to the top ten. The sequencing sample was made of CD8+ T cells sorted from blood. These receptor sequences come from a man aged 40-49 years in good health.

This chain's CDR3 is CASSPRGGATQPQHF. In DNA, the CDR3 is TGCGCCAGCAGCCCAAGAGGGGGGGCGACTCAGCCCCAGCATTTT. The gene calls are TRBV5-1 and TRBJ1-5; maybe TRBD1 (6 bases). This CDR3 contains 15 residues. The germline V and J ends were trimmed by 4 bases and 6 bases, with 17 bases remaining between them. CDR1 is SGHRS and CDR2 is YFSETQ in the germline V gene.

The rearrangement uses TRBV9 and TRBJ2-5; 15 nucleotides line up with TRBD2. The CDR3 has 17 residues. Germline CDR1 reads SGDLS; CDR2 reads YYNGEE. J gave up 7 bases and V 4 bases, and 11 bases lay outside the gene matches. CDR3 protein: CASSPRTSGRAGATQYF. In DNA, the CDR3 is TGTGCCAGCAGCCCCCGGACTAGCGGGAGGGCCGGGGCGACCCAGTACTTC.

The sample holds one count of this clone. The chain uses TRBV25-1 and TRBJ1-6; D not certain. This CDR3 comprises 15 residues. The V and J ends lost 0 bases and 10 bases respectively, with 13 bases between them. The V gene's germline CDR1 is MGHDK and CDR2 SYGVNS. CDR3 protein: CASSEYGGWGSPLHF. CDR3 DNA: TGTGCCAGCAGTGAATATGGAGGCTGGGGATCACCCCTCCACTTT.

This chain uses TRBV15 with TRBJ2-1; D possibly uses TRBD1 or TRBD2 (5 bases each). This CDR3 has 14 residues. Germline CDR1 is LNHNV and CDR2 is YYDKDF (reference sequence). Between the trimmed V and J ends, which lost 5 bases and 0 bases, there was a span of 8 bases. The CDR3 nucleotides are TGTGCCACCAGCGTGAGGGGCTCCTACAATGAGCAGTTCTTC. As protein: CATSVRGSYNEQFF.

This clone turned up a few times. V and J are TRBV5-1 and TRBJ1-2, with 9 bases lining up with TRBD1. This CDR3 spans 15 amino acids. From germline, CDR1 is SGHRS and CDR2 YFSETQ. V dropped 4 bases and J dropped 4; count of bases not matched to a gene: 8. The CDR3 DNA sequence: TGCGCCAGCAGCATGTGGGACAGGGATCCCTATGGCTACACCTTC. This sequence encodes CASSMWDRDPYGYTF.

The chain recombines TRBV28 with TRBJ2-1; weak D call: TRBD2 (5 bases). Germline CDR1 and CDR2: MDHEN and SYDVKM. V lost 3 bases and J 9 bases, leaving 12 bases between the germline ends. This CDR3 has 13 residues. CDR3 sequence (DNA): TGTGCCAGCAGTTTTAGACCCCGGGGTGAGCAGTTCTTC. It encodes CASSFRPRGEQFF.

This clone ranks as medium-sized. This rearrangement joins TRBV9 to TRBJ2-1, with 9 bases matching TRBD2. The CDR3 has 16 amino acids. CDR1 is SGDLS and CDR2 is YYNGEE in the germline V gene. Trimming at V came to 4 bases and at J to 9 bases, leaving 14 bases not matched to a gene. The CDR3 reads CASSPPGREGRGEQFF. CDR3 nucleotides: TGTGCCAGCAGCCCCCCCGGGCGGGAGGGAAGGGGTGAGCAGTTCTTC.

The chain couples TRBV28 to TRBJ2-7; 8 nucleotides align to TRBD1. Looked up from germline, CDR1 is MDHEN and CDR2 is SYDVKM. The CDR3 is made up of 17 amino acids. V lost 5 bases, J lost 2 bases, and 14 bases stayed unmatched. CDR3 nucleotide sequence: TGTGCCAGCAGTCCTCTACGAATGACAGGGGTCCCCTACGAGCAGTACTTC. Encoded protein: CASSPLRMTGVPYEQYF. Full variable domain (rest looked up from reference TRBV28 and TRBJ2-7): DVKVTQSSRYLVKRTGEKVFLECVQDMDHENMFWYRQDPGLGLRLIYFSYDVKMKEKGDIPEGYSVSREKKERFSLILESASTNQTSMYLCASSPLRMTGVPYEQYFGPGTRLTVT.

V gene TRBV4-2 combines with J gene TRBJ2-1; TRBD2 agrees at 9 bases. V trimming: 2 bases; J trimming: 3 bases; junction bases outside the gene matches: 2. CDR1 and CDR2 (germline): LGHNA, YNFKEQ. The CDR3 consists of 15 residues. CDR3 DNA sequence: TGTGCCAGCAGCCAAAAGACTAGCGGCTACAATGAGCAGTTCTTC. Protein sequence: CASSQKTSGYNEQFF.

The chain carries TRBV27 and TRBJ1-2; D is perhaps TRBD1 (6 bases). Trimming removed 7 bases from V and 4 bases from J, with 16 bases in between. The CDR3 covers 14 residues. Germline V gene lookup returns CDR1 MNHEY and CDR2 SMNVEV (reference sequence). CDR3 bases: TGTGCCAGCAACCACGGGGGGGGCCGCTATGGCTACACCTTC. Translating gives CASNHGGGRYGYTF.

This rearrangement joins TRBV6-5 to TRBJ2-5, with D unresolved. The V and J ends lost 3 bases and 0 bases respectively, with 8 bases between them. Germline V lookup: CDR1 MNHEY, CDR2 SVGAGI. The CDR3 runs 14 residues. The CDR3 loop is CASSYQRDQETQYF. For the CDR3, the DNA is TGTGCCAGCAGTTATCAGAGAGACCAAGAGACCCAGTACTTC.

This clone was counted only a few times. J is TRBJ1-2 and V is TRBV6-5; D unresolved. The ends were cut back, 5 bases at V and 4 bases at J, with 11 bases in the middle. The length of the CDR3 is 13 residues. Germline CDR1 MNHEY, CDR2 SVGAGI. The CDR3: CASSDGPSYGYTF. CDR3 nucleotides: TGTGCCAGCAGTGACGGACCGAGCTATGGCTACACCTTC.

The rearrangement joins TRBV5-1 to TRBJ2-7; 8 nucleotides align to TRBD1. Per the germline V gene, CDR1 is SGHRS and CDR2 is YFSETQ. This CDR3 comprises 15 residues. V was pared by 2 bases and J by 0 bases, with 4 bases of the junction left unmatched. The chain's CDR3 is CASSFNRGASYEQYF. The CDR3 DNA is TGCGCCAGCAGCTTCAACAGGGGGGCCTCCTACGAGCAGTACTTC.

The rearrangement joins TRBV4-3 to TRBJ2-7, with D unclear. Trimming took 0 bases from V and 2 from J, leaving 11 bases between them. The CDR3 runs to 15 residues. From germline, CDR1 is LGHNA and CDR2 YSLEER. The CDR3 spells CASSQDSPSTYEQYF. The DNA for the CDR3 is TGCGCCAGCAGCCAAGACTCCCCTAGTACCTACGAGCAGTACTTC.

The chain is built from TRBV7-9 and TRBJ2-3; the D gene could be TRBD1 or TRBD2 (5 bases each). Trimming left V 3 bases short and J 5 bases short, with 21 bases between. The germline V gene has CDR1 SEHNR and CDR2 FQNEAQ (reference sequence). CDR3 length: 17 amino acids. CDR3 nucleotides: TGTGCCAGCAGCTTGAGAGGGGCAGTCAAGGGTATAGATACGCAGTATTTT. Protein product: CASSLRGAVKGIDTQYF.

V is TRBV25-1 and J is TRBJ1-2; maybe TRBD1 (5 bases). Trimming cost V 1 base and J 4 bases, with 10 bases left between them. The CDR3 is 14 residues long. The germline CDR1 and CDR2 sequences are MGHDK and SYGVNS. The CDR3 DNA reads as TGTGCCAGCAGTGAATTAGAGACAGCCTATGGCTACACCTTC. Translated: CASSELETAYGYTF.

The chain uses TRBV7-6 and TRBJ2-2, with a weak D call TRBD2 (6 bases). The length of the CDR3 is 15 residues. The V and J ends lost 0 bases and 7 bases respectively, with 12 bases between them. The V gene's germline CDR1 is SGHVS and CDR2 FNYEAQ. The chain's CDR3 is CASSLAGGGYGELFF. The CDR3 nucleotides are TGTGCCAGCAGCTTAGCAGGAGGAGGGTACGGGGAGCTGTTTTTT.